This T cell receptor beta chain was sequenced for a study of T cell responses to AZD1222 COVID-19 vaccine. Study-wide results and caveats: Regions 160-218 and 743-854 dominated among vaccine-associated CD4 TCRs spanning spike. Donors were mostly white British, more females; clonal diversity possibly underestimated.

In regard to this clone: Its antigen remains unidentified.

Clones were read by immunoSEQ multiplex PCR, and TCRdb kept only the in-frame ones, dropping some. The profile shows about 39,000 clones, approximately 88% of them singletons. The CDR3 sequence is 11 residues long. CDR1 and CDR2 (germline): DFQATT, SNEGSKA (reference sequence). V gave up 1 base and J gave up 3 bases, with 4 bases separating them. Sample: peripheral blood, taken 28 days after the second dose of the MenACWY control vaccine. The sequence was obtained from an adult who received the MenACWY meningococcal vaccine as a control. The chain combines TRBV20-1 with TRBJ2-7, with unresolved D. The CDR3 loop is CSARGDYEQYF. The CDR3, as DNA: TGCAGTGCTAGAGGAGACTACGAGCAGTACTTC.